This T cell receptor beta chain was found in a study of OX40 agonist ivuxolimab in advanced cancers. Overall study: With ivuxolimab, an agonistic anti-OX40 (CD134) antibody, patients were treated. Participants could have had prior anti-PD-1, anti-PD-L1 or anti-CTLA-4 therapy, and around 40% had some. Partial responses, seen in three patients, involved one hepatocellular carcinoma and two cutaneous melanomas.

Profiled with immunoSEQ multiplex PCR; TCRdb holds only in-frame clones, not every one. The top ten hold about 4% of the sample, which has 60,000 to 75,000 clones, approximately 90% seen once. Study-level results: At doses 0.1 to 3.0 mg/kg, CD4+ and CD8+ clones expanded.

Looked up from germline, CDR1 is SGHRS and CDR2 is YFSETQ. The CDR3 length is 15 residues. Unmatched junction bases numbered 9, after V lost 4 bases and J lost 3 bases. In the case of this clone: Its matching antigen is unknown.

This chain links TRBV5-1 with TRBJ2-7; 8 bases align to TRBD1. Material: CD4+ or CD8+ T cells sorted from blood, obtained in a trial of the OX40 agonist ivuxolimab. The TCR originated in an adult with an advanced solid tumor such as melanoma, head and neck, liver or kidney cancer. The CDR3 nucleotides are TGCGCCAGCAGCCCCTCCTGGGACAGGAACTACGAGCAGTACTTC. It specifies CASSPSWDRNYEQYF.